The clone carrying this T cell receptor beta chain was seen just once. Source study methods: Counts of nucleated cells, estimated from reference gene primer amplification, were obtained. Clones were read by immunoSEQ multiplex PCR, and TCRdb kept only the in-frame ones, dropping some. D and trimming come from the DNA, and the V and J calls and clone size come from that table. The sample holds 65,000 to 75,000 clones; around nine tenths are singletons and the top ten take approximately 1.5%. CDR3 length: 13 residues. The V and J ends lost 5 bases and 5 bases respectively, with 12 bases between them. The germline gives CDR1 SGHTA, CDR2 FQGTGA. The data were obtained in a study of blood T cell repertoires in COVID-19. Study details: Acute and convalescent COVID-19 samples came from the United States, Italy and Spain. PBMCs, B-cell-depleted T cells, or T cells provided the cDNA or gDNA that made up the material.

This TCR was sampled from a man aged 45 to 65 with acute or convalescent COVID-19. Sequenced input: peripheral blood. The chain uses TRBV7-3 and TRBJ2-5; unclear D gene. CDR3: CASSPPGSETQYF. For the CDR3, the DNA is TGTGCCAGCAGCCCACCCGGGTCGGAGACCCAGTACTTC.